A single TCR beta chain is shown here with its context. What it recognizes is unknown. Time point reported: week 23, last vaccination. Topical imiquimod accompanied each vaccine dose, which consisted of 300 ug of mutant IDH1 20-mer peptide. Astrocytomas found in donors were new, WHO grade 3 or 4, IDH1-mutant and ATRX-lost. The entry originates in a study of a mutant IDH1 vaccine in newly diagnosed glioma. Study-wide context: Earlier care involved radiotherapy, temozolomide, or both, and the majority received both. Findings and caveats of the study: There seemed to be no relation between pseudoprogression and changes in top peripheral T cell clonotypes. In approximately 92% of patients, immune responses induced by the vaccine occurred.

The germline CDR1 and CDR2 sequences are SGHRS and YFSETQ. J was trimmed by 5 bases and V by 1 base; bases with no gene match: 11. The length of the CDR3 is 16 residues. TCRdb's copy holds only in-frame clones and misses some; the assay was immunoSEQ multiplex PCR. The top ten clones hold 2% to 2.5% of a sample with about 82,000 clones, 65% to 90% of them seen once. This TCR was recovered from a man aged 25 to 40 with glioma. Some clones in this sample may be carry-over from other donors' samples. The V and J genes are TRBV5-1 and TRBJ1-2, with TRBD1 matching 7 bases. This specimen consisted of PBMCs, obtained from a glioma patient whose treatment included an IDH1 peptide vaccine. The CDR3 DNA sequence: TGCGCCAGCAGCTTGTTCCGTGACAGGGATTTGTATGGCTACACCTTC. This encodes CASSLFRDRDLYGYTF.